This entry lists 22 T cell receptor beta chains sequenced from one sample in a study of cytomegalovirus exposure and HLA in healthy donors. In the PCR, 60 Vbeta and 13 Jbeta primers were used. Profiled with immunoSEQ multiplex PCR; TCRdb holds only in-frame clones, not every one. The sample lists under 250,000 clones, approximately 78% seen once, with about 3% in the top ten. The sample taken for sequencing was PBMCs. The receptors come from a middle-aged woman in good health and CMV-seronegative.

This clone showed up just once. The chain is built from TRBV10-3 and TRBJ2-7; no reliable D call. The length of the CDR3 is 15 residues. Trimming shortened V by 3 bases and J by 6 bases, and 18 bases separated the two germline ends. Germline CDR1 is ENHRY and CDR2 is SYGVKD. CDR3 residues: CAISDRPIVPGEQYF. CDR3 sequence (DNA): TGTGCCATCAGTGACCGCCCAATAGTCCCTGGCGAGCAGTACTTC.

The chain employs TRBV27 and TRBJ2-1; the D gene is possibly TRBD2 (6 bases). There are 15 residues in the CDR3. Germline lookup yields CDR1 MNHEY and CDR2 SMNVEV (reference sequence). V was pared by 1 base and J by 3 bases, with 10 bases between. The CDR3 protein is CASSLFASDYNEQFF. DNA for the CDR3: TGTGCCAGCAGTTTATTCGCTAGCGACTACAATGAGCAGTTCTTC.

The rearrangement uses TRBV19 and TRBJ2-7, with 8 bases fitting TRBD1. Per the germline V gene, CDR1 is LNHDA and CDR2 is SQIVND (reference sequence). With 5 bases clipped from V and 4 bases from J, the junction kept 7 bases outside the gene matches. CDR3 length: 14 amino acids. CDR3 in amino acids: CASSLQGGGYEQYF. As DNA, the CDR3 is TGTGCCAGTAGTTTACAGGGGGGAGGATACGAGCAGTACTTC.

This CDR3 reads CASSKDSSYEQYF. CDR3 nucleotides: TGCGCCAGCAGCAAAGATTCCTCCTACGAGCAGTACTTC. This sequence joins TRBV5-1 and TRBJ2-5; D is undetermined. Near its end, the DNA agrees better with TRBJ2-7, so the J call may be wrong. The CDR3 sequence is 13 residues long. Germline CDR1 is SGHRS and CDR2 is YFSETQ.

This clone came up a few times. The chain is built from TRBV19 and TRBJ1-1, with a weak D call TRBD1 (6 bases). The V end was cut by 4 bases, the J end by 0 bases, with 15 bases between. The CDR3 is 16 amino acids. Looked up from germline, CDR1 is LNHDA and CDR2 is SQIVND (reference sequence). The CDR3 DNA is TGTGCCAGTAGTAAAGGGGCGGACAGACTGAACACTGAAGCTTTCTTT. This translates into CASSKGADRLNTEAFF.

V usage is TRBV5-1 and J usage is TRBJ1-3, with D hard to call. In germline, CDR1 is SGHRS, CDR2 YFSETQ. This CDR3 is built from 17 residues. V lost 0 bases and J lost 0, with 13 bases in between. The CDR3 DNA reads TGCGCCAGCAGCTTGGAGGTAGGGAGGAGCTCTGGAAACACCATATATTTT. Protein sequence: CASSLEVGRSSGNTIYF.

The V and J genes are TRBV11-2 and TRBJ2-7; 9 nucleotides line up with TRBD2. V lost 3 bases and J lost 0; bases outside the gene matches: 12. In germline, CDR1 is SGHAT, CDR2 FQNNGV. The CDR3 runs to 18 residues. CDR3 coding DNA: TGTGCCAGCAGCTTCTTTTTCAGAATTAGCGGGAGCTCCTACGAGCAGTACTTC. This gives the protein CASSFFFRISGSSYEQYF.

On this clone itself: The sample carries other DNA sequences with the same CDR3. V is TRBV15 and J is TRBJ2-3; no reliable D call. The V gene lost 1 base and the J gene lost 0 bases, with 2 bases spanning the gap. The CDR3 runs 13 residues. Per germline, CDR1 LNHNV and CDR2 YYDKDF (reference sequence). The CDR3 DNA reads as TGTGCCACCAGCAGAGCAAGCACAGATACGCAGTATTTT. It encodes CATSRASTDTQYF.

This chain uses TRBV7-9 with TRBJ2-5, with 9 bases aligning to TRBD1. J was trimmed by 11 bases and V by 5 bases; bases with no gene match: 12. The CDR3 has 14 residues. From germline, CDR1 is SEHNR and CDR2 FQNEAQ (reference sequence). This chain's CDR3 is CASSPRRDRETQYF. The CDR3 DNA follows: TGTGCCAGCAGCCCGCGCCGGGACAGGGAAACGCAGTACTTC.

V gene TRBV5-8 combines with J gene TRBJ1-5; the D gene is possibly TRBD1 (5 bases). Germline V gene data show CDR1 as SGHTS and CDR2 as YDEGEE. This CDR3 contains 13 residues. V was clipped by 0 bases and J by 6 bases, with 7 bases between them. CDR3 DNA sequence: TGTGCCAGCAGCTTGGGCAGGGTTCAGCCCCAGCATTTT. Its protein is CASSLGRVQPQHF.

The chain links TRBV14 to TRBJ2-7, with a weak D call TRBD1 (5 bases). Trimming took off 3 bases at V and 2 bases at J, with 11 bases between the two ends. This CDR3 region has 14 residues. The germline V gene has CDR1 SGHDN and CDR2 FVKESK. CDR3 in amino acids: CASSHLWGTYEQYF. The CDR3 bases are TGTGCCAGCAGCCATCTATGGGGCACCTACGAGCAGTACTTC.

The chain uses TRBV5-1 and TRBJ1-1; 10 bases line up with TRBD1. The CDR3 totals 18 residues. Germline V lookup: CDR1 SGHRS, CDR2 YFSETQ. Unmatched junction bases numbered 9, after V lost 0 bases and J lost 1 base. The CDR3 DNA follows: TGCGCCAGCAGCTTGGTCGGGACAGGGGTAGGGTGGAACACTGAAGCTTTCTTT. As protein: CASSLVGTGVGWNTEAFF. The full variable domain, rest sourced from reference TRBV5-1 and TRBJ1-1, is KAGVTQTPRYLIKTRGQQVTLSCSPISGHRSVSWYQQTPGQGLQFLFEYFSETQRNKGNFPGRFSGRQFSNSRSEMNVSTLELGDSALYLCASSLVGTGVGWNTEAFFGQGTRLTVV.

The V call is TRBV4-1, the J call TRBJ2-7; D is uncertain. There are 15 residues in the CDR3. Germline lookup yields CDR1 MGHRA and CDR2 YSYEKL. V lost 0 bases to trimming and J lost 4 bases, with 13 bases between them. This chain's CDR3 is CASSQENAYYYEQYF. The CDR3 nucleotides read TGCGCCAGCAGCCAAGAAAACGCCTACTATTACGAGCAGTACTTC.

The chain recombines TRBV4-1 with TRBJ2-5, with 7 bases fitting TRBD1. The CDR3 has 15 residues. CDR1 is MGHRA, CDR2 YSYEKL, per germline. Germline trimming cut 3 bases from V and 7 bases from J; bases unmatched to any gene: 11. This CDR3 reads CASSHGQDHMGTQYF. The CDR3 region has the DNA TGCGCCAGCAGCCACGGACAGGACCACATGGGGACCCAGTACTTC.

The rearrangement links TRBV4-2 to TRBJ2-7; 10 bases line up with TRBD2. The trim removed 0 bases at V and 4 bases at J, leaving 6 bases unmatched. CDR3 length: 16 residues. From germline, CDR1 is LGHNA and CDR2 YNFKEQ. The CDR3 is CASSQDPQREGYEQYF. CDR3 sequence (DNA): TGTGCCAGCAGCCAAGATCCCCAGCGGGAGGGATACGAGCAGTACTTC.

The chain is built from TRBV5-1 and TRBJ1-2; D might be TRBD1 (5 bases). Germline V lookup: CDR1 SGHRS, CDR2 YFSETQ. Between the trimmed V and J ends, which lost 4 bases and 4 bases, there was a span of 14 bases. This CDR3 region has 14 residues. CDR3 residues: CASSVDWQGYGYTF. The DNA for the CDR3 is TGCGCCAGCAGCGTCGACTGGCAGGGCTATGGCTACACCTTC. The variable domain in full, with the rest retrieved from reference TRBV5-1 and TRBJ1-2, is KAGVTQTPRYLIKTRGQQVTLSCSPISGHRSVSWYQQTPGQGLQFLFEYFSETQRNKGNFPGRFSGRQFSNSRSEMNVSTLELGDSALYLCASSVDWQGYGYTFGSGTRLTVV.

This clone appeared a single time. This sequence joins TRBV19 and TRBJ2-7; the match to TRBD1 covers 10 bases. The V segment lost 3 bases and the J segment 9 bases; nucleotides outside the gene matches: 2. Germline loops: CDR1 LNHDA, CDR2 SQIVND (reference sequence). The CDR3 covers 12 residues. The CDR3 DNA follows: TGTGCCAGTAGTATGGACAGGGGGGTGCAGTACTTC. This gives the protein CASSMDRGVQYF.

The CDR3 DNA is TGCAGCGTCGTGGCAGGTAGTTTAACAGATACGCAGTATTTT. It is translated as CSVVAGSLTDTQYF. The chain links TRBV29-1 to TRBJ2-3; D gene unclear. The CDR3 contains 14 residues. Germline CDR1 reads SQVTM; CDR2 reads ANQGSEA. Between the trimmed V and J ends, which lost 6 bases and 3 bases, there was a span of 16 bases.

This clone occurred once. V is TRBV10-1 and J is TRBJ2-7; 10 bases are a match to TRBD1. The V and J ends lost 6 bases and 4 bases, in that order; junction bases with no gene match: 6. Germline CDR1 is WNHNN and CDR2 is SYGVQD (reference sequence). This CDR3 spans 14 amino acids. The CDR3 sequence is CASSAGTGAYEQYF. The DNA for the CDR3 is TGCGCCAGCAGCGCCGGGACAGGGGCATACGAGCAGTACTTC.

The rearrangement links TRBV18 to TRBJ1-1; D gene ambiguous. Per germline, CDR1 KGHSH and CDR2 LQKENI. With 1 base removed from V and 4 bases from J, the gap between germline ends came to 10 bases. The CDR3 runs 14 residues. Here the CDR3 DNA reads TGTGCCAGCTCACCACAGGAGGGCGGCACTGAAGCTTTCTTT. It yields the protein CASSPQEGGTEAFF. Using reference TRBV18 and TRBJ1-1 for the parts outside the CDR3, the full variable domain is NAGVMQNPRHLVRRRGQEARLRCSPMKGHSHVYWYRQLPEEGLKFMVYLQKENIIDESGMPKERFSAEFPKEGPSILRIQQVVRGDSAAYFCASSPQEGGTEAFFGQGTRLTVV.

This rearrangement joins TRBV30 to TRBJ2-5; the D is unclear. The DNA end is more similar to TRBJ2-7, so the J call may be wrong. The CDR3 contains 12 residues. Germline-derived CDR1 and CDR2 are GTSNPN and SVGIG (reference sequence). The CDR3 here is CAWSSLSYEQYF. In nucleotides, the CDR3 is TGTGCCTGGAGTTCCCTCTCCTACGAGCAGTACTTC.

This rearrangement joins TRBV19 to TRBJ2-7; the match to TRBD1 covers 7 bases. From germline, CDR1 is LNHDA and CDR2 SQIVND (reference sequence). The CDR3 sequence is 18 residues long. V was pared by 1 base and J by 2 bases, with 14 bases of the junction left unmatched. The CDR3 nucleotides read TGTGCCAGTAGTATAGCTTTAAACAGGGGCGCTGTTACCTACGAGCAGTACTTC. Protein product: CASSIALNRGAVTYEQYF.